The present TCR beta chain was sequenced within a study of cytomegalovirus exposure and HLA in healthy donors. Study conclusions and caveats: Researchers reported that a few CMV-associated chains were confirmed in vitro as CMV antigen-specific.

The CDR3 runs to 16 residues. CDR1 and CDR2 (germline): MNHNS, SASEGT. Trimming took off 2 bases at V and 2 bases at J, with 14 bases between the two ends. 60 Vbeta and 13 Jbeta primers were used in PCR. The table came from immunoSEQ multiplex PCR; TCRdb's copy has only in-frame clones and leaves some out. The table for this sample gives tens of thousands of clones. A note on this clone: Its antigen is still unknown.

V and J are TRBV6-1 and TRBJ2-3; D call uncertain. Sequenced: PBMCs. The receptor was isolated from a man between 45 and 60 years old in good health and CMV-seronegative. The CDR3 here is CASSELGGSLTDTQYF. DNA for the CDR3: TGTGCCAGCAGTGAATTAGGCGGCAGCCTCACAGATACGCAGTATTTT.